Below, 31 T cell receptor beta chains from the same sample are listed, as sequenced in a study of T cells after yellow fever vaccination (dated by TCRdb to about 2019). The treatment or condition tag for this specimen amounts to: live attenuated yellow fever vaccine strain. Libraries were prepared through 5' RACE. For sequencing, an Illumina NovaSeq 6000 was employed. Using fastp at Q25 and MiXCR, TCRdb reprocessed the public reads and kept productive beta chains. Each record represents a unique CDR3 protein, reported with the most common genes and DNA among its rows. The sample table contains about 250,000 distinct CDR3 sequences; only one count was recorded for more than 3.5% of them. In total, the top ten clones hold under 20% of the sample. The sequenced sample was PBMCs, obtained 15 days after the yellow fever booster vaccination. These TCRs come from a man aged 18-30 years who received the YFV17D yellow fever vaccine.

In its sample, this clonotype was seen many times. CDR3 sequence: CASSRWDSRYTEAFF. CDR3 nucleotide sequence: TGTGCCAGCAGCCGTTGGGACAGCCGATACACTGAAGCTTTCTTT. This chain links TRBV3-1 with TRBJ1-1; 7 nucleotides line up with TRBD1. After removal of 4 bases from V and 3 bases from J, the junction contained 8 bases not matched to a gene. The CDR3 spans 15 residues. Germline V gene lookup returns CDR1 LGHDT and CDR2 YNNKEL (reference sequence).

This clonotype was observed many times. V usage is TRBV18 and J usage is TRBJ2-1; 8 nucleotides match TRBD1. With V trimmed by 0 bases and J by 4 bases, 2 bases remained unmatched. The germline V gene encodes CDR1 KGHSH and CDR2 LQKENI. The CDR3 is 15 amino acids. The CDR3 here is CASSPPWDRYNEQFF. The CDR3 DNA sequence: TGTGCCAGCTCACCACCATGGGACAGGTACAATGAGCAGTTCTTC.

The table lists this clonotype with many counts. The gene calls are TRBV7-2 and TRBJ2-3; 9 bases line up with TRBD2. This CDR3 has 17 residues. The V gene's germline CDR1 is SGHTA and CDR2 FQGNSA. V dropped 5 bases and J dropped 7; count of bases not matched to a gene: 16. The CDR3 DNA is TGTGCCAGCAGCCCAAGCCCTTGGGCGGGGGGGCGATATACGCAGTATTTT. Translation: CASSPSPWAGGRYTQYF.

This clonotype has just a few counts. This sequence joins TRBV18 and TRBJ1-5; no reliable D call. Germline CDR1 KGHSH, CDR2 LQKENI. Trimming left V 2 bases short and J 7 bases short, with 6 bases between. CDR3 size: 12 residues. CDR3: CASSPTAQPQHF. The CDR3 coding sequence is TGTGCCAGCTCACCAACGGCGCAGCCCCAGCATTTT.

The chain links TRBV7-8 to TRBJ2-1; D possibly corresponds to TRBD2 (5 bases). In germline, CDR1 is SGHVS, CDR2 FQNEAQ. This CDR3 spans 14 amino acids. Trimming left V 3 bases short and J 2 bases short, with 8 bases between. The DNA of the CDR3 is TGTGCCAGCAGCTTCGAGGGTCCCTACAATGAGCAGTTCTTC. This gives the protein CASSFEGPYNEQFF.

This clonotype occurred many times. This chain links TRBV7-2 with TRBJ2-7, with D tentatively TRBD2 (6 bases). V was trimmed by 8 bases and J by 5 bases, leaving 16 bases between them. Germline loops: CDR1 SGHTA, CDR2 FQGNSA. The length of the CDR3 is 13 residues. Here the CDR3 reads CASALTGGHEQYF. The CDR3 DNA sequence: TGTGCCAGCGCTCTTACCGGGGGACACGAGCAGTACTTC.

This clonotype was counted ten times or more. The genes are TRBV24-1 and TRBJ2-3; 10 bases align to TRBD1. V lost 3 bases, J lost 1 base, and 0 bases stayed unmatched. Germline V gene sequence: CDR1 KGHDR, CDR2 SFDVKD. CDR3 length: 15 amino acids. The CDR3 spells CATSDGTGGTDTQYF. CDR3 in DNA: TGTGCCACCAGTGATGGGACAGGGGGCACAGATACGCAGTATTTT.

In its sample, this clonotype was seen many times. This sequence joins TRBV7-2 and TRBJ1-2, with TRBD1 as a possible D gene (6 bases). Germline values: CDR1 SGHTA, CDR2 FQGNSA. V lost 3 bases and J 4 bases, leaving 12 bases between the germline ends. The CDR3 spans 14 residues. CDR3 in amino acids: CASSFRGFPYGYTF. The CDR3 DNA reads TGTGCCAGCAGCTTTAGGGGGTTTCCCTATGGCTACACCTTC. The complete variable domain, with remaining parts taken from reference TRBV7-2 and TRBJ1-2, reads GAGVSQSPSNKVTEKGKDVELRCDPISGHTALYWYRQSLGQGLEFLIYFQGNSAPDKSGLPSDRFSAERTGGSVSTLTIQRTQQEDSAVYLCASSFRGFPYGYTFGSGTRLTVV.

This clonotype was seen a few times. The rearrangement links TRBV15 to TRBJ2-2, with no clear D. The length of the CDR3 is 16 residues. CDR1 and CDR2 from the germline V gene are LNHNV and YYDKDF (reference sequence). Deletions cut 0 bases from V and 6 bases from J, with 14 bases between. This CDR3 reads CATSRDVRPQSGELFF. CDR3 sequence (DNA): TGTGCCACCAGCAGAGATGTTCGGCCGCAGTCCGGGGAGCTGTTTTTT.

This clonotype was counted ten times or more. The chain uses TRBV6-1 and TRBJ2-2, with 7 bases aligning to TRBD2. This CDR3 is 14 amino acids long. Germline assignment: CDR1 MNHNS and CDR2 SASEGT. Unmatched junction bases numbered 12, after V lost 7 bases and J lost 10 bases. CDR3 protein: CASNPIAGSQELFF. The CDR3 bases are TGTGCCAGCAACCCAATAGCGGGTTCGCAGGAGCTGTTTTTT.

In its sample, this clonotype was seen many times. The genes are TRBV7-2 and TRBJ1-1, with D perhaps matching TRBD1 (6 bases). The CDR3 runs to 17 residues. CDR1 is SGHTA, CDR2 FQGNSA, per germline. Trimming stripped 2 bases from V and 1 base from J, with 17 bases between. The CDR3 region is CASSLSGGAHGNTEAFF. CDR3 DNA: TGTGCCAGCAGCTTAAGCGGGGGGGCCCATGGGAACACTGAAGCTTTCTTT.

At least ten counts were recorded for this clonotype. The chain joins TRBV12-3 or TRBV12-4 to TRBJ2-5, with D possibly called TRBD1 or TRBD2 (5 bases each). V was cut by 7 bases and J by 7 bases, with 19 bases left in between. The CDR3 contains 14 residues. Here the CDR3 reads CASTPGPLGVTQYF. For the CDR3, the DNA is TGTGCCAGCACCCCGGGCCCACTGGGGGTGACCCAGTACTTC.

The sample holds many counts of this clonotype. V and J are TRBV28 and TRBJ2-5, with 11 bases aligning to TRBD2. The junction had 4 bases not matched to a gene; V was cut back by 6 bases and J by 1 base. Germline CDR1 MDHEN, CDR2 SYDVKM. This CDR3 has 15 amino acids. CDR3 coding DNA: TGTGCCAGCAGCCCAACTAGCGGGGGCCAAGAGACCCAGTACTTC. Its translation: CASSPTSGGQETQYF.

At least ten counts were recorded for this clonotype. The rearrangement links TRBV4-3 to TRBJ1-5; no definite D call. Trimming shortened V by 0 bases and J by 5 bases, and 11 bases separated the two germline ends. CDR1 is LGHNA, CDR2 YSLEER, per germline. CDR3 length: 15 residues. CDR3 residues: CASSQENRGDQPQHF. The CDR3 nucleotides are TGCGCCAGCAGCCAAGAAAATCGGGGAGATCAGCCCCAGCATTTT.

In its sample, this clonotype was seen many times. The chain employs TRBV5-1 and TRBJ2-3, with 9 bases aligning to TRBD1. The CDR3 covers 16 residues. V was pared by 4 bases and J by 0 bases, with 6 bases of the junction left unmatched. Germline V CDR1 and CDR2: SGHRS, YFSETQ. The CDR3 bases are TGCGCCAGCAGCCGGGACAGGGTAGGGAGCACAGATACGCAGTATTTT. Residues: CASSRDRVGSTDTQYF.

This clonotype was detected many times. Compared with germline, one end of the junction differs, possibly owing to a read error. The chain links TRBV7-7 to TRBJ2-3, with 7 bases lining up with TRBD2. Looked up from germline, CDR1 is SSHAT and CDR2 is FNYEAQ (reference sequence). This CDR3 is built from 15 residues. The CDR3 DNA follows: TGTGCTAGCAGCCCTGAAGCGGGGCTCAGTGGTACGCAGTATTTT. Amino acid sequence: CASSPEAGLSGTQYF. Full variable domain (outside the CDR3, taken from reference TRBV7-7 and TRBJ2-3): GAGVSQSPRYKVTKRGQDVTLRCDPISSHATLYWYQQALGQGPEFLTYFNYEAQPDKSGLPSDRFSAERPEGSISTLTIQRTEQRDSAMYRCASSPEAGLSGTQYFGPGTRLTVL.

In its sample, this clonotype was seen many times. Written as DNA, the CDR3 is TGTGCCAGCAGCTTTCAGGGTGAAGAGACCCAGTACTTC. Translating gives CASSFQGEETQYF. The V and J genes are TRBV7-2 and TRBJ2-5; D may be TRBD1 (5 bases). Per germline, CDR1 SGHTA and CDR2 FQGNSA. V was shortened by 3 bases and J by 3 bases, with 8 bases between the two germline ends. The length of the CDR3 is 13 residues.

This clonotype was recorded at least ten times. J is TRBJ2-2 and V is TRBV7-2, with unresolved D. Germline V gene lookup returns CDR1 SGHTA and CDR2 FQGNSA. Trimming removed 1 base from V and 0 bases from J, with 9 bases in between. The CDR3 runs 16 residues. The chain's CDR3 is CASSLVRLANTGELFF. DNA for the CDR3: TGTGCCAGCAGCTTAGTACGGCTAGCGAACACCGGGGAGCTGTTTTTT. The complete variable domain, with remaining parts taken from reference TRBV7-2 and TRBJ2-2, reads GAGVSQSPSNKVTEKGKDVELRCDPISGHTALYWYRQSLGQGLEFLIYFQGNSAPDKSGLPSDRFSAERTGGSVSTLTIQRTQQEDSAVYLCASSLVRLANTGELFFGEGSRLTVL.

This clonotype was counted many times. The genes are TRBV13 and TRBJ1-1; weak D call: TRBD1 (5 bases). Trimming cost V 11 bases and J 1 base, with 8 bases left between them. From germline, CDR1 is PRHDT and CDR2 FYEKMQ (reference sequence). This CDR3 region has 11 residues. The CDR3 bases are TGTGCCTCGGGGACGAACACTGAAGCTTTCTTT. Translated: CASGTNTEAFF.

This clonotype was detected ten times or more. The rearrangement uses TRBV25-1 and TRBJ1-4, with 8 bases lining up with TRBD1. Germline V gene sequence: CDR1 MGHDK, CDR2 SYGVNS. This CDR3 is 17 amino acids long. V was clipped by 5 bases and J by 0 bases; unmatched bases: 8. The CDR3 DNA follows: TGTGCCAGCAGTATCCGGGACAGGTTTGCAACTAATGAAAAACTGTTTTTT. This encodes CASSIRDRFATNEKLFF.

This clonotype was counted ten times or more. CDR3 bases: TGCAGTGGTCGGGCTGGCGACGGTGAGCAGTTCTTC. Protein: CSGRAGDGEQFF. The rearrangement uses TRBV20-1 and TRBJ2-1, with no clear D. CDR3 length: 12 amino acids. From germline, CDR1 is DFQATT and CDR2 SNEGSKA (reference sequence). Trimming stripped 7 bases from V and 9 bases from J, with 16 bases between.

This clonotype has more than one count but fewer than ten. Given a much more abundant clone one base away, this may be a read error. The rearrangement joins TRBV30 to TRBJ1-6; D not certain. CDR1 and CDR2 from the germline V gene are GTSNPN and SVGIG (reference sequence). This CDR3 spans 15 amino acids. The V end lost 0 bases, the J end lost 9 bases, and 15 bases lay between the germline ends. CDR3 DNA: TGTGCCTGGAGTGTACTCCTACACCTAACTTCACCCCTCCACTTT. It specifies CAWSVLLHLTSPLHF.

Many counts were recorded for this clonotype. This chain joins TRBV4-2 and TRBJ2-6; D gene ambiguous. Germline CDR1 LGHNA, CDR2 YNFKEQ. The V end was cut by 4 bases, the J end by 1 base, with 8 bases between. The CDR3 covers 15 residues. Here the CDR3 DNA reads TGTGCCAGCAGCCCTCAGAGTTCTGGGGCCAACGTCCTGACTTTC. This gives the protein CASSPQSSGANVLTF.

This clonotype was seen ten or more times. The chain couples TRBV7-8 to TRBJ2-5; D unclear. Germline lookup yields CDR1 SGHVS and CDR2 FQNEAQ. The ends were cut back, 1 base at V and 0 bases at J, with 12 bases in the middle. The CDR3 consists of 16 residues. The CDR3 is CASSLGGSPYQETQYF. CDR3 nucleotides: TGTGCCAGCAGCTTAGGGGGTAGCCCGTACCAAGAGACCCAGTACTTC.

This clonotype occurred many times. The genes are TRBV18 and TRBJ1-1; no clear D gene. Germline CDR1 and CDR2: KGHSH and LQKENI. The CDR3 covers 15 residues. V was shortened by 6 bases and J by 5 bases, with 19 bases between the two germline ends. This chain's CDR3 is CASSPLGGQSTEAFF. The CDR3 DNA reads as TGTGCCAGCTCGCCCCTGGGAGGTCAGAGTACTGAAGCTTTCTTT.

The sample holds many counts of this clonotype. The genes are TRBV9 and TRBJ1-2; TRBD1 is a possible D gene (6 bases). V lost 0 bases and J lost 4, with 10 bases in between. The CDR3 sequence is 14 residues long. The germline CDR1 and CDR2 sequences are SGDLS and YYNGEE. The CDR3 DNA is TGTGCCAGCAGCGTAGGGGGGACACCCTATGGCTACACCTTC. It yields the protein CASSVGGTPYGYTF. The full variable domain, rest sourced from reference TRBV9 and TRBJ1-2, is DSGVTQTPKHLITATGQRVTLRCSPRSGDLSVYWYQQSLDQGLQFLIQYYNGEERAKGNILERFSAQQFPDLHSELNLSSLELGDSALYFCASSVGGTPYGYTFGSGTRLTVV.

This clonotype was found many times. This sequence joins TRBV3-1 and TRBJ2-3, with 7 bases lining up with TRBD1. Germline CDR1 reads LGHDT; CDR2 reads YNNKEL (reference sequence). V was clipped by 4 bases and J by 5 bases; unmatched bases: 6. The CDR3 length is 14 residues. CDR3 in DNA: TGTGCCAGCAGCCGCCGACAGGGAGTAGATACGCAGTATTTT. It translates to CASSRRQGVDTQYF.

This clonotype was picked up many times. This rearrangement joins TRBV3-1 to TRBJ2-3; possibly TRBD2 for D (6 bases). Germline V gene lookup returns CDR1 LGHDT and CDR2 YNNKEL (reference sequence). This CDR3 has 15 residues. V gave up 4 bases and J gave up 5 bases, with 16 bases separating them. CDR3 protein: CASSPGLAVGDTQYF. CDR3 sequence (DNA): TGTGCCAGCAGCCCGGGACTCGCTGTGGGAGATACGCAGTATTTT.

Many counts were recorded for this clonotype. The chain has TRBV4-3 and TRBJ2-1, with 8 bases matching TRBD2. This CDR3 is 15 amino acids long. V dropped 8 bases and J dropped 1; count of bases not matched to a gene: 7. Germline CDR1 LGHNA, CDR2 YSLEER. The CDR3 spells CASARGGNSYNEQFF. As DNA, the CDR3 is TGCGCCAGCGCCCGGGGGGGAAATTCCTACAATGAGCAGTTCTTC.

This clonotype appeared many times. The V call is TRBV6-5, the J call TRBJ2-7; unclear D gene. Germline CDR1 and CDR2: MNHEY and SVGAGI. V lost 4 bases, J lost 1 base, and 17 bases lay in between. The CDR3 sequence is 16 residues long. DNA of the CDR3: TGTGCCAGCAGTTCGTCCATGGGATTCGGATCCTACGAGCAGTACTTC. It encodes CASSSSMGFGSYEQYF.

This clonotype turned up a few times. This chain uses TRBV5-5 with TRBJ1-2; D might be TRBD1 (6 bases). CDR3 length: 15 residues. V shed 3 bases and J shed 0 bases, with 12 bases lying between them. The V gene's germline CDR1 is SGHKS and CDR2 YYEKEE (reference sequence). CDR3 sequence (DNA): TGTGCCAGCAGCTGGGGGGCAGGAGCTAACTATGGCTACACCTTC. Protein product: CASSWGAGANYGYTF. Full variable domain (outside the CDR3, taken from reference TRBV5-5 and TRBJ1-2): DAGVTQSPTHLIKTRGQQVTLRCSPISGHKSVSWYQQVLGQGPQFIFQYYEKEERGRGNFPDRFSARQFPNYSSELNVNALLLGDSALYLCASSWGAGANYGYTFGSGTRLTVV.